This T cell receptor (beta chain) was documented in a study of identical twins. This CDR3 is 14 amino acids long. Unmatched junction bases numbered 3, after V lost 6 bases and J lost 5 bases. Germline loops: CDR1 SEHNR, CDR2 FQNEAQ (reference sequence). This clonotype was recorded a few times. In TCRdb, the 5' RACE reads were re-called with MiXCR into one record per CDR3 protein. There are about 1.7 million distinct CDR3 sequences in the sample; around 33% occur only once, and 0.27% lies in the top ten. The receptor comes from a newborn girl in good health. The chain carries TRBV7-9 and TRBJ2-3; 12 bases line up with TRBD2. Sequences were obtained from cord blood. The DNA of the CDR3 is TGTGCCAGCAGGGGACTAGCGGGTTTAGATACGCAGTATTTT. Its protein product is CASRGLAGLDTQYF. The complete variable domain, with remaining parts taken from reference TRBV7-9 and TRBJ2-3, reads DTGVSQNPRHKITKRGQNVTFRCDPISEHNRLYWYRQTLGQGPEFLTYFQNEAQLEKSRLLSDRFSAERPKGSFSTLEIQRTEQGDSAMYLCASRGLAGLDTQYFGPGTRLTVL.